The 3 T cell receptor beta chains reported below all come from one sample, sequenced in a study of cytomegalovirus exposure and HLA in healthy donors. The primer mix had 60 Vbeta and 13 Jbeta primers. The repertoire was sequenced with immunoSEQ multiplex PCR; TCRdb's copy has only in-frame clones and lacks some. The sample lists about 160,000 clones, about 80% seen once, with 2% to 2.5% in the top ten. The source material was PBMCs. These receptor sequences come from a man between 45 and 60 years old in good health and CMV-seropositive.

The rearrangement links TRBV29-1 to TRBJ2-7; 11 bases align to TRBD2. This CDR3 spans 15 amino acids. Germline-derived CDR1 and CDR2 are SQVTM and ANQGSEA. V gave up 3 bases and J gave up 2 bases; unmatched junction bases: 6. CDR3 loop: CSVELAGGITYEQYF. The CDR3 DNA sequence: TGCAGCGTTGAGCTAGCGGGGGGTATTACCTACGAGCAGTACTTC.

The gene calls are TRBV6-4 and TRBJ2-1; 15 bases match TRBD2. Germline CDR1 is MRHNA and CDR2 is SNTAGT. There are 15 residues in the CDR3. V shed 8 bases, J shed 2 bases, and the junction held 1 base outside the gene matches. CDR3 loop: CASGLAGGPYNEQFF. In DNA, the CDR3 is TGTGCCAGCGGACTAGCGGGGGGGCCCTACAATGAGCAGTTCTTC.

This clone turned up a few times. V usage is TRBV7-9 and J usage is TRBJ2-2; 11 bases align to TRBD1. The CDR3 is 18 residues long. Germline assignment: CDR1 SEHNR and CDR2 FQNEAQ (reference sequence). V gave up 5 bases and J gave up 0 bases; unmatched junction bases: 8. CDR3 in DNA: TGTGCCAGCAGCCCCCTCCCGGGACAGGGGGCGAACACCGGGGAGCTGTTTTTT. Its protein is CASSPLPGQGANTGELFF.